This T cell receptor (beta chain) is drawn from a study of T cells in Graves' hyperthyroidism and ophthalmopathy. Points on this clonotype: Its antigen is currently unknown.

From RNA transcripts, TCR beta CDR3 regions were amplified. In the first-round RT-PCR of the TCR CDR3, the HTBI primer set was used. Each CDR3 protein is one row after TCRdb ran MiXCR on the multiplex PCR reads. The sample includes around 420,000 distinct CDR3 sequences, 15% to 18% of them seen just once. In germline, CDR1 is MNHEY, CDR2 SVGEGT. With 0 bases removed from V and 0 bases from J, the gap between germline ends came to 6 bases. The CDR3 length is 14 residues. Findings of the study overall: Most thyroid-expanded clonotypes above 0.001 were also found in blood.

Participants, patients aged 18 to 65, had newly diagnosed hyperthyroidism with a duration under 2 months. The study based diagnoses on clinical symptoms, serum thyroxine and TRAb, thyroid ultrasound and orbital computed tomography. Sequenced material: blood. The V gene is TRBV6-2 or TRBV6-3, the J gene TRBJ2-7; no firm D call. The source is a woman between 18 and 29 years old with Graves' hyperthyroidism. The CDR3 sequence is CASSYSWASYEQYF. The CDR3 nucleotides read TGTGCCAGCAGTTACTCGTGGGCCTCCTACGAGCAGTACTTC.